What follows are 7 T cell receptor beta chains derived from one specimen sequenced in a study of shared clonotypes between healthy human individuals. Sequenced by immunoSEQ multiplex PCR; TCRdb stores in-frame clones only, minus some. The sample has some 2,100,000 clones; 85% to 95% are singletons. Naive CD8 cells, CD45RO-negative and positively selected for CCR7, excluded terminally differentiated effector memory CD45RA+ cells. Material: naive CD8+ T cells from PBMCs. The receptors originated from a man aged 18-30 years in good health. Some clones in this sample may be carry-over from other donors' samples.

The chain links TRBV16 to TRBJ1-2; perhaps TRBD1 as D (5 bases). V lost 3 bases and J lost 9, with 8 bases in between. CDR1 and CDR2 from the germline V gene are KGHSY and FQNENV. There are 11 residues in the CDR3. The CDR3 protein is CASSHGTSYTF. The CDR3, as DNA: TGTGCCAGCAGCCACGGGACCAGCTACACCTTC.

J is TRBJ1-5 and V is TRBV18; D might be TRBD1 (6 bases). In germline, CDR1 is KGHSH, CDR2 LQKENI. Trimming left V 3 bases short and J 6 bases short, with 18 bases between. CDR3 size: 16 residues. The CDR3 DNA is TGTGCCAGCTCACCCAACAACAGGGAAGTTAGTCAGCCCCAGCATTTT. It translates to CASSPNNREVSQPQHF. Full variable domain (missing parts from reference TRBV18 and TRBJ1-5): NAGVMQNPRHLVRRRGQEARLRCSPMKGHSHVYWYRQLPEEGLKFMVYLQKENIIDESGMPKERFSAEFPKEGPSILRIQQVVRGDSAAYFCASSPNNREVSQPQHFGDGTRLSIL.

In regard to this clone: In the same sample, other DNA sequences code for this CDR3. The chain recombines TRBV27 with TRBJ1-1; perhaps TRBD1 as D (5 bases). The germline V gene encodes CDR1 MNHEY and CDR2 SMNVEV (reference sequence). Trimming left V 3 bases short and J 0 bases short, with 8 bases between. CDR3 length: 14 residues. The CDR3 loop is CASSLRQMNTEAFF. The CDR3, as DNA: TGTGCCAGCAGTTTGAGACAGATGAACACTGAAGCTTTCTTT.

Regarding this clone: Different DNA sequences within this sample yield the same CDR3. V is TRBV9 and J is TRBJ2-7; TRBD2 might be the D (6 bases). V was trimmed by 0 bases and J by 0 bases, leaving 10 bases between them. Germline V gene sequence: CDR1 SGDLS, CDR2 YYNGEE. The CDR3 is 15 residues long. CDR3 bases: TGTGCCAGCAGCGTAGGAGGGAGGAGCTCCTACGAGCAGTACTTC. This sequence encodes CASSVGGRSSYEQYF. Combining the CDR3 with reference TRBV9 and TRBJ2-7 gives the whole variable domain DSGVTQTPKHLITATGQRVTLRCSPRSGDLSVYWYQQSLDQGLQFLIQYYNGEERAKGNILERFSAQQFPDLHSELNLSSLELGDSALYFCASSVGGRSSYEQYFGPGTRLTVT.

The rearrangement joins TRBV28 to TRBJ2-1; TRBD1 agrees at 9 bases. From germline, CDR1 is MDHEN and CDR2 SYDVKM. The CDR3 covers 15 residues. The trim removed 5 bases at V and 8 bases at J, leaving 10 bases unmatched. The CDR3 nucleotides are TGTGCCAGCAGTGGGACAGGGTTTGGCATCCATGAGCAGTTCTTC. This translates into CASSGTGFGIHEQFF.

Note on this clone: The identical CDR3 is also encoded by other nucleotide sequences in the sample. The chain links TRBV25-1 to TRBJ2-1; the D gene is possibly TRBD2 (6 bases). Germline V lookup: CDR1 MGHDK, CDR2 SYGVNS. CDR3 size: 14 residues. Trimming left V 3 bases short and J 0 bases short, with 6 bases between. Here the CDR3 DNA reads TGTGCCAGCAGTGAGGGGGGCTCCTACAATGAGCAGTTCTTC. Protein product: CASSEGGSYNEQFF.

The chain joins TRBV7-8 to TRBJ2-7; the D gene is possibly TRBD1 (6 bases). V was pared by 1 base and J by 2 bases, with 9 bases between. Germline V gives CDR1 SGHVS, CDR2 FQNEAQ. The CDR3 extends over 14 amino acids. CDR3 sequence (DNA): TGTGCCAGCAGCTTAGGGGGGCCTACCTACGAGCAGTACTTC. Protein product: CASSLGGPTYEQYF.